This T cell receptor (beta chain) was recovered during a study of T cells in localized non-small cell lung cancer. The study's findings and limits: Researchers found a median approximately 60 of the top 100 tumor clones in adjacent lung. Sequencing covered just one tumor region, so heterogeneity cannot be ruled out. There was an association of higher blood T cell density with longer overall survival. Measurement of T cell clonality placed uninvolved adjacent lung highest, above the level in tumor.

V was cut by 4 bases and J by 3 bases, with 16 bases left in between. Germline CDR1 reads SGHRS; CDR2 reads YFSETQ. This CDR3 region has 15 residues. In regard to this clone: The antigen remains undetermined.

Data came from immunoSEQ multiplex PCR; TCRdb stores just in-frame clones and leaves some out. This repertoire shows about 59,000 clones, more than 85% found once; its top ten account for about 20%. V usage is TRBV5-1 and J usage is TRBJ1-2; a possible D gene is TRBD1 (5 bases). The sequencing here drew on peripheral blood, taken before any cancer treatment. This sequence was found in a man aged 35 to 70 with stage I lung adenocarcinoma. The CDR3 spells CASSLRDSADYGYTF. The CDR3 nucleotides read TGCGCCAGCAGCCTACGGGACTCCGCGGACTATGGCTACACCTTC.